This T cell receptor beta chain emerged from a study of blood T cells in healthy people across ages. The CDR3 loop spans 12 amino acids. Primed by a sample-barcoded 5' primer and a J-beta primer mix, a second PCR proceeded for about 6 to 12 cycles. TCRdb re-called the 5' RACE reads through MiXCR, storing one row per CDR3 protein. The repertoire holds approximately 850,000 distinct CDR3 sequences, with 58% as singletons. General study findings and limits: A strong correlation was seen between TCR beta diversity and naive T cell percentage.

Notes on this clonotype: The antigen remains undetermined. The junction departs from the called germline gene at one end, perhaps through a read error.

Sequenced sample: blood. The TCR originated in a man younger than 40 in good health. This sequence joins TRBV12-3 or TRBV12-4 and TRBJ2-7; D may be TRBD1 (5 bases). CDR3 sequence (DNA): TGTGCCAGTGGCCCGACAGAATACGGGCAGTACTTC. Translation gives CASGPTEYGQYF.